This T cell receptor beta chain originates from a study of shared clonotypes between healthy human individuals. Broader study findings: Clonotypes shared by all four donors outscored non-shared clonotypes in generation probability.

Researchers partitioned CD4+ cells into CD45RA+ naive and CD45RA-negative memory subsets. This clone was recorded only once. Antigen specificity is unknown. Methods used by the authors: With immunoSEQ giving junction-only sequences and no quality scores, filtering differed. Libraries were prepared by immunoSEQ multiplex PCR; TCRdb keeps only in-frame clonotypes and omits some of them. V, J and clone size are those of that table, while D and trimming were read from the DNA. The table records roughly 2,300,000 clones, 80% to 95% of them present only once. This TCR came from a man younger than 30 in good health. Some clones in this sample may be carry-over from other donors' samples. The sequencing sample was made of naive CD4+ T cells from PBMCs. Subset reported: CD45RA+ positively selected.

The CDR3 reads CASSQSGSTYNEQFF. CDR3 coding DNA: TGTGCCAGCAGCCAGAGCGGGAGTACGTACAATGAGCAGTTCTTC. The chain recombines TRBV4-2 with TRBJ2-1, with 8 positions matching TRBD2. Germline assignment: CDR1 LGHNA and CDR2 YNFKEQ. This CDR3 has 15 residues. V was pared by 3 bases and J by 4 bases, with 5 bases of the junction left unmatched.